What follows are 28 T cell receptor beta chains derived from one specimen sequenced in a study of cytomegalovirus exposure and HLA in healthy donors. Researchers ran the PCR with 60 Vbeta and 13 Jbeta primers. Sequenced by immunoSEQ multiplex PCR; TCRdb stores in-frame clones only, minus some. The sample has approximately 220,000 clones, 82% seen once. The specimen was PBMCs. Every receptor here comes from a middle-aged man in good health and CMV-seropositive.

The chain has TRBV6-1 and TRBJ1-2, with TRBD1 identical over 8 bases. CDR1 is MNHNS and CDR2 is SASEGT in the germline V gene. CDR3 size: 14 residues. Trimming cost V 4 bases and J 6 bases; bases outside gene matches: 7. The chain's CDR3 is CASSGLAGGDGYTF. CDR3 sequence (DNA): TGTGCCAGCAGTGGTCTGGCAGGGGGCGATGGCTACACCTTC.

This clone was picked up a small number of times. The V call is TRBV25-1, the J call TRBJ1-3; the match to TRBD1 covers 8 bases. The germline V gene encodes CDR1 MGHDK and CDR2 SYGVNS. J gave up 0 bases and V 3 bases, and 7 bases lay outside the gene matches. The CDR3 extends over 17 amino acids. This CDR3 reads CASSETGAFFSGNTIYF. As DNA, the CDR3 is TGTGCCAGCAGTGAGACAGGGGCATTCTTCTCTGGAAACACCATATATTTT.

A single count supports this clone. The chain is built from TRBV2 and TRBJ2-6; TRBD1 might be the D (5 bases). Trimming removed 11 bases from V and 1 base from J, with 9 bases in between. Germline loops: CDR1 SNHLY, CDR2 FYNNEI. The length of the CDR3 is 13 residues. The DNA for the CDR3 is TGTGCCTGGGGCATGTCTGGGGCCAACGTCCTGACTTTC. This gives the protein CAWGMSGANVLTF.

The rearrangement uses TRBV9 and TRBJ2-3; 12 bases map to TRBD2. V dropped 3 bases and J dropped 6; count of bases not matched to a gene: 8. This CDR3 contains 16 residues. Looked up from germline, CDR1 is SGDLS and CDR2 is YYNGEE. The CDR3 reads CASSGGGGTSGDTQYF. CDR3 coding DNA: TGTGCCAGCAGCGGTGGTGGTGGGACTAGCGGGGATACGCAGTATTTT.

This clone showed up just once. The V and J genes are TRBV25-1 and TRBJ1-1; unclear D gene. Germline lookup yields CDR1 MGHDK and CDR2 SYGVNS. Trimming left V 5 bases short and J 0 bases short, with 13 bases between. The CDR3 is 15 residues long. CDR3 residues: CASSTPLGVNTEAFF. The DNA for the CDR3 is TGTGCCAGCAGTACCCCTTTGGGAGTGAACACTGAAGCTTTCTTT.

Concerning this clone itself: A read error may produce the germline difference seen at one junction end. The chain links TRBV7-9 to TRBJ2-1, with D possibly matching TRBD2 (6 bases). Germline CDR1 and CDR2: SEHNR and FQNEAQ (reference sequence). The CDR3 is 15 residues long. The CDR3 nucleotides read TGTTCCAGCAGCGCAGGTGGCGGGATTCACAATGAGCAGTTCTTC. Protein product: CSSSAGGGIHNEQFF.

This clone came up once. The V gene is TRBV2, the J gene TRBJ2-5, with 10 bases lining up with TRBD2. The J call may not be correct, given that the DNA end is closer to TRBJ2-7. Germline CDR1 is SNHLY and CDR2 is FYNNEI. There are 15 residues in the CDR3. The CDR3 loop is CASEDSPGLASEQYF. In DNA form, the CDR3 reads TGTGCCAGCGAGGATTCCCCGGGACTAGCGTCCGAGCAGTACTTC.

V is TRBV28 and J is TRBJ1-2; TRBD1 matches at 11 bases. This CDR3 has 15 amino acids. V dropped 1 base and J dropped 8; count of bases not matched to a gene: 6. Germline V gene data show CDR1 as MDHEN and CDR2 as SYDVKM. The CDR3 sequence: CASSLSGDRGNGYTF. The CDR3 bases are TGTGCCAGCAGTTTATCGGGGGACAGGGGGAACGGCTACACCTTC.

This chain joins TRBV7-8 and TRBJ1-2; D call uncertain. The CDR3 length is 16 residues. CDR1 is SGHVS and CDR2 is FQNEAQ in the germline V gene. Trimming shortened V by 5 bases and J by 0 bases, and 16 bases separated the two germline ends. Here the CDR3 DNA reads TGTGCCAGCAGCCCAGGAGGAGCCGCCGCTAACTATGGCTACACCTTC. This encodes CASSPGGAAANYGYTF.

This clone is a singleton in its sample. The J gene is TRBJ2-5, the V gene TRBV4-2; a weak D match, TRBD2 (6 bases). The V and J ends lost 5 bases and 3 bases respectively, with 10 bases between them. This CDR3 region has 13 residues. CDR1 is LGHNA, CDR2 YNFKEQ, per germline. The CDR3 DNA sequence: TGTGCCAGCAGCTCTTCGGGGGAAGAGACCCAGTACTTC. Translation gives CASSSSGEETQYF.

The chain combines TRBV11-3 with TRBJ1-3; weak D call: TRBD1 (6 bases). Germline V gives CDR1 SGHNT, CDR2 YENEEA. Trimming shortened V by 8 bases and J by 2 bases, and 16 bases separated the two germline ends. This CDR3 has 15 amino acids. As DNA, the CDR3 is TGTGCCAGCGGCCTAACGGACAGCACTGGAAACACCATATATTTT. Residues: CASGLTDSTGNTIYF.

V usage is TRBV5-1 and J usage is TRBJ2-7; TRBD1 matches 9 bases. The CDR3 totals 14 residues. Trimming cost V 4 bases and J 6 bases; bases outside gene matches: 8. Per the germline V gene, CDR1 is SGHRS and CDR2 is YFSETQ. CDR3 residues: CASSLWGQGGEQYF. The CDR3 bases are TGCGCCAGCAGCCTATGGGGACAGGGCGGCGAGCAGTACTTC.

The rearrangement uses TRBV5-1 and TRBJ1-1; D may be TRBD1 (6 bases). The CDR3 totals 14 residues. Germline-derived CDR1 and CDR2 are SGHRS and YFSETQ. Trimming took 3 bases from V and 4 from J, leaving 13 bases between them. As DNA, the CDR3 is TGCGCCAGCAGCTCCGGGACACCGAGCACTGAAGCTTTCTTT. It is translated as CASSSGTPSTEAFF.

The V and J genes are TRBV10-1 and TRBJ2-7, with 10 bases lining up with TRBD2. Germline values: CDR1 WNHNN, CDR2 SYGVQD (reference sequence). V lost 1 base to trimming and J lost 6 bases; unmatched junction nucleotides: 3. The CDR3 has 14 amino acids. CDR3: CASSELAGGSEQYF. Here the CDR3 DNA reads TGCGCCAGCAGTGAGTTAGCGGGAGGATCCGAGCAGTACTTC.

The chain employs TRBV7-2 and TRBJ2-1; possible D gene TRBD2, 7 bases. From germline, CDR1 is SGHTA and CDR2 FQGNSA. V dropped 1 base and J dropped 7 bases, with 14 bases sitting between them. The CDR3 runs to 15 residues. CDR3 protein: CASSLEGGGPNEQFF. The CDR3 bases are TGTGCCAGCAGCTTAGAGGGGGGAGGGCCGAATGAGCAGTTCTTC.

CDR3 in amino acids: CASSGTGFTYEQYF. The CDR3, as DNA: TGTGCCAGCAGCGGGACAGGGTTTACCTACGAGCAGTACTTC. The V and J genes are TRBV7-9 and TRBJ2-7; 9 positions match TRBD1. This CDR3 is built from 14 residues. Germline CDR1 is SEHNR and CDR2 is FQNEAQ (reference sequence). V lost 5 bases to trimming and J lost 2 bases; unmatched junction nucleotides: 4.

The chain employs TRBV5-1 and TRBJ1-1, with TRBD1 matching 8 bases. The trim removed 5 bases at V and 4 bases at J, leaving 1 base unmatched. The CDR3 totals 12 residues. Germline V CDR1 and CDR2: SGHRS, YFSETQ. CDR3 DNA: TGCGCCAGCAGGGGGACAGGCACTGAAGCTTTCTTT. As protein: CASRGTGTEAFF. Looking up the rest from reference TRBV5-1 and TRBJ1-1 gives the full variable domain: KAGVTQTPRYLIKTRGQQVTLSCSPISGHRSVSWYQQTPGQGLQFLFEYFSETQRNKGNFPGRFSGRQFSNSRSEMNVSTLELGDSALYLCASRGTGTEAFFGQGTRLTVV.

The rearrangement uses TRBV23-1 and TRBJ2-1; TRBD1 agrees at 7 bases. TRBV23-1 is reported as an ORF; its role is uncertain. This CDR3 contains 16 residues. The V segment lost 4 bases and the J segment 3 bases; nucleotides outside the gene matches: 9. The CDR3 spells CASSLSDRRLYNEQFF. The CDR3, as DNA: TGCGCCAGCAGTCTATCGGACAGGCGGCTCTACAATGAGCAGTTCTTC.

J is TRBJ2-2 and V is TRBV19, with TRBD2 as a possible D gene (6 bases). The CDR3 extends over 16 amino acids. Per germline, CDR1 LNHDA and CDR2 SQIVND (reference sequence). Trimming shortened V by 4 bases and J by 0 bases, and 12 bases separated the two germline ends. The CDR3 coding sequence is TGTGCCAGTAGTAATGTTAGGGACTCGAACACCGGGGAGCTGTTTTTT. It encodes CASSNVRDSNTGELFF.

The rearrangement uses TRBV29-1 and TRBJ1-2; 8 bases align to TRBD1. The CDR3 is 14 residues long. The V segment lost 2 bases and the J segment 5 bases; nucleotides outside the gene matches: 7. Germline loops: CDR1 SQVTM, CDR2 ANQGSEA. The CDR3 here is CSVEQGAHPYGYTF. The CDR3 nucleotides are TGCAGCGTTGAACAGGGGGCGCACCCATATGGCTACACCTTC.

In DNA, the CDR3 is TGTGCCAGCAGCCTCAGACTCCGGAGTAACACTGAAGCTTTCTTT. It yields the protein CASSLRLRSNTEAFF. J is TRBJ1-1 and V is TRBV11-3; D is uncertain. Germline lookup yields CDR1 SGHNT and CDR2 YENEEA. The CDR3 has 15 residues. Trimming stripped 5 bases from V and 2 bases from J, with 15 bases between.

The gene calls are TRBV7-8 and TRBJ1-2; tentatively, D is TRBD1 (5 bases). This CDR3 region has 14 residues. V lost 5 bases and J lost 8, with 18 bases in between. Looked up from germline, CDR1 is SGHVS and CDR2 is FQNEAQ. CDR3 bases: TGTGCCAGCAGCCCGTTCCCAGGGATTAGGGGCTACACCTTC. Protein sequence: CASSPFPGIRGYTF.

The chain has TRBV7-8 and TRBJ2-7, with 9 bases that match TRBD1. Germline CDR1 reads SGHVS; CDR2 reads FQNEAQ. The trim removed 5 bases at V and 2 bases at J, leaving 7 bases unmatched. This CDR3 has 15 amino acids. The CDR3 region has the DNA TGTGCCAGCAGCGTTTCGGACAGGGGAACCTACGAGCAGTACGTC. It encodes CASSVSDRGTYEQYV.

The rearrangement joins TRBV7-9 to TRBJ1-2, with D possibly TRBD1 on 6 matching bases. V was clipped by 1 base and J by 4 bases, with 13 bases between them. The CDR3 length is 15 residues. Germline-derived CDR1 and CDR2 are SEHNR and FQNEAQ (reference sequence). The CDR3 sequence is CASSLGQADVYGYTF. The CDR3, as DNA: TGTGCCAGCAGCTTAGGACAGGCCGATGTCTATGGCTACACCTTC.

The V and J genes are TRBV7-9 and TRBJ2-1, with 14 bases lining up with TRBD2. The V gene end was trimmed by 1 base and the J gene end by 7 bases; junction bases not matched to a gene: 3. The CDR3 is made up of 16 amino acids. CDR1 and CDR2 (germline): SEHNR, FQNEAQ (reference sequence). The CDR3: CASSLDRTSGRNEQFF. CDR3 nucleotides: TGTGCCAGCAGCTTAGACCGGACTAGCGGGAGGAATGAGCAGTTCTTC.

This chain connects TRBV27 to TRBJ2-3; 15 bases agree with TRBD2. After removal of 4 bases from V and 2 bases from J, the junction contained 10 bases not matched to a gene. Germline lookup yields CDR1 MNHEY and CDR2 SMNVEV (reference sequence). There are 19 residues in the CDR3. The CDR3 reads CASSSTGLAGGLHTDTQYF. The CDR3 coding sequence is TGTGCCAGCAGTTCGACAGGACTAGCGGGAGGGCTTCACACAGATACGCAGTATTTT.

This clone was seen a few times. The rearrangement joins TRBV2 to TRBJ2-6; D is perhaps TRBD2 (5 bases). The V end was cut by 7 bases, the J end by 0 bases, with 10 bases between. This CDR3 spans 15 amino acids. Germline V gene lookup returns CDR1 SNHLY and CDR2 FYNNEI. The CDR3 loop is CASTPEGSGANVLTF. In nucleotides, the CDR3 is TGTGCCAGCACTCCCGAGGGCTCTGGGGCCAACGTCCTGACTTTC.

The chain has TRBV19 and TRBJ2-5, with D possibly being TRBD1 (6 bases). The CDR3 runs to 15 residues. V was pared by 1 base and J by 2 bases, with 11 bases between. CDR1 and CDR2 (germline): LNHDA, SQIVND (reference sequence). The CDR3 DNA reads TGTGCCAGTAGTATAGCGGCAGGGGTTCAAGAGACCCAGTACTTC. Its translation is CASSIAAGVQETQYF.